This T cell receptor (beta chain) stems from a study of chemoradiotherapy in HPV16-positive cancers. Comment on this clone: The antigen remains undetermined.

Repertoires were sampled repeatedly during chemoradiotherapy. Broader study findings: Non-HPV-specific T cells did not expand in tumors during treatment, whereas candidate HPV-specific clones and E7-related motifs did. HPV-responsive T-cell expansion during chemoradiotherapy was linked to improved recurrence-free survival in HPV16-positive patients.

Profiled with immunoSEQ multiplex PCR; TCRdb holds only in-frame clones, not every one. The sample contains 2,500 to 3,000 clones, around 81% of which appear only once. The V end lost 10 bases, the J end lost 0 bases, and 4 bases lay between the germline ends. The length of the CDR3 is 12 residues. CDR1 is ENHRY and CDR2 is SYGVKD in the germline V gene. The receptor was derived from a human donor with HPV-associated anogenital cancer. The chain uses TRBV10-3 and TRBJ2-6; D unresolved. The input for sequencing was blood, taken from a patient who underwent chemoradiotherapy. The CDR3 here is CASHSGANVLTF. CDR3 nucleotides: TGTGCCAGCCACTCTGGGGCCAACGTCCTGACTTTC.